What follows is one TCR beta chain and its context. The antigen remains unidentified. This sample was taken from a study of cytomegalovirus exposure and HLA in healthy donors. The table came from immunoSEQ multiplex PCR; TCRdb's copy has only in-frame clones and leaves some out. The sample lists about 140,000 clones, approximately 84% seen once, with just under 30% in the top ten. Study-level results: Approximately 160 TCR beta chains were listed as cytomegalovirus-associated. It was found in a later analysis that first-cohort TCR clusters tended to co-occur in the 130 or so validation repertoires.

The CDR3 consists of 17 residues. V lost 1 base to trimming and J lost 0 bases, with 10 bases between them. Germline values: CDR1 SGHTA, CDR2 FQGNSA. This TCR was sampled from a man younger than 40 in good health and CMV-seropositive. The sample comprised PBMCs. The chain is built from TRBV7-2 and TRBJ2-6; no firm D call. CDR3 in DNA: TGTGCCAGCAGCTTAGAAACAGCTACCTCTGGGGCCAACGTCCTGACTTTC. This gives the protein CASSLETATSGANVLTF.